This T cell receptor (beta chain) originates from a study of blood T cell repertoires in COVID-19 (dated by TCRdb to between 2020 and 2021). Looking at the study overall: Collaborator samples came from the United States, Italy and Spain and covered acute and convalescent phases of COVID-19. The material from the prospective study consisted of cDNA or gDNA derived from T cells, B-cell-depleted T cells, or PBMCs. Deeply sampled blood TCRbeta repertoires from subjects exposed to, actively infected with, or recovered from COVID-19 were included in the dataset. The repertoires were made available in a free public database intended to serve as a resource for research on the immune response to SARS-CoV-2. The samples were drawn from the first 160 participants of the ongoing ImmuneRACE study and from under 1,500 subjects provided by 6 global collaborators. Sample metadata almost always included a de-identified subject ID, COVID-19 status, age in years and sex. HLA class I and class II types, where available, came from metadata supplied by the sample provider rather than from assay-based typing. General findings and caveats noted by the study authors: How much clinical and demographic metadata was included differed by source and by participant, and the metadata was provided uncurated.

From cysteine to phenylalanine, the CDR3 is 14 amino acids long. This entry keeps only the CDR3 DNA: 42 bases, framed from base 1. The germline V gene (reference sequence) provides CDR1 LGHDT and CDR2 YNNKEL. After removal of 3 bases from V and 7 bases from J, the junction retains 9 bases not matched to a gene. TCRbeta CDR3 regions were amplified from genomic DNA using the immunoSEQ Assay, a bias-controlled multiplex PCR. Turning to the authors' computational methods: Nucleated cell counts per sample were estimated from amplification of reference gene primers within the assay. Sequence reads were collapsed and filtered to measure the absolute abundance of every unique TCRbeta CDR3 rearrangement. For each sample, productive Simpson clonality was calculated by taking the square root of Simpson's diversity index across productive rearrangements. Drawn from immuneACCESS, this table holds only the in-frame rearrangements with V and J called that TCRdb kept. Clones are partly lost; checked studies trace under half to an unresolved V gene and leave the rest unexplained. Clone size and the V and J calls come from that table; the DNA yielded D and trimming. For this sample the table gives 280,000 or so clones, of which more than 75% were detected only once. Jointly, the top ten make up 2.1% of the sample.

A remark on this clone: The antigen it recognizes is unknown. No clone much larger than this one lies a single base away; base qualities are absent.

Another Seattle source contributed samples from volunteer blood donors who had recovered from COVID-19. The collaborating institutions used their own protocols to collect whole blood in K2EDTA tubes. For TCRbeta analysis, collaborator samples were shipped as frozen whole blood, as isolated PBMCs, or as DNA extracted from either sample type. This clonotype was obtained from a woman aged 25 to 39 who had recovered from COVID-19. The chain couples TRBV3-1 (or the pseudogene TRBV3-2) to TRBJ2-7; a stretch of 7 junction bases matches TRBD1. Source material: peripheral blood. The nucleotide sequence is TGTGCCAGCAGCCAGGGGACAGCCGTTGGGGAGCAGTACTTC. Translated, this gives CASSQGTAVGEQYF.